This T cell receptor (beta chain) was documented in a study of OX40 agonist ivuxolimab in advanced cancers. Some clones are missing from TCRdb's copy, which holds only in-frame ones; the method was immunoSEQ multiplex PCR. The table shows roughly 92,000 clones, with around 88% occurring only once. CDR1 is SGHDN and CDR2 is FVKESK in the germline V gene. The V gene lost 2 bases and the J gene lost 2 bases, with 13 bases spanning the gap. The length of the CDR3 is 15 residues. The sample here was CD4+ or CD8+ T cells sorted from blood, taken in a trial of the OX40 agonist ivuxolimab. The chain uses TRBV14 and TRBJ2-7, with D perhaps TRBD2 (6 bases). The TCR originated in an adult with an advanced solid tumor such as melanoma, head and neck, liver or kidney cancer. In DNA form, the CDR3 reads TGTGCCAGCAGCCAATCGGCTAGCGAGGCCTACGAGCAGTACTTC. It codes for CASSQSASEAYEQYF.